This T cell receptor beta chain is from a study of metastatic and nonmetastatic thyroid tumors. TCRdb re-clonotyped the PCR reads via MiXCR. The profile covers approximately 50,000 clones, with roughly 4% appearing a single time and roughly a tenth taken by the ten largest. Ahead of thyroid surgery, no patient had received treatment of any kind. The germline gives CDR1 SNHLY, CDR2 FYNNEI. V lost 8 bases and J 8 bases, leaving 16 bases between the germline ends. The CDR3 is 13 residues long. This clone was counted a few times. Since the CDR3 does not end with the conserved phenylalanine or tryptophan, this likely comes from a read error.

The receptor was isolated from a female donor with papillary thyroid cancer or a benign thyroid nodule (not recorded which). Some clones in this sample may be carry-over from other donors' samples. The material sequenced was blood. The chain links TRBV2 to TRBJ2-1; D gene uncertain. This CDR3 reads CASRRLKGDEQFL. The DNA for the CDR3 is TGTGCCAGCCGAAGGCTTAAGGGCGATGAGCAGTTCCTC.